The rows below give T cell receptor beta chains drawn from one sample of a study of blood T cell repertoires in COVID-19. Some clones are missing from TCRdb's copy, which holds only in-frame ones; the method was immunoSEQ multiplex PCR. Counted here are 400,000 or so clones, roughly 88% occurring once; the ten biggest clones make up more than 0.55%. The material sequenced was PBMCs or T cells enriched from blood (not recorded which). The receptors stem from a man younger than 35 who had recovered from COVID-19. The CDR3 runs from the conserved cysteine through the conserved F or W. The D gene is left open where the match is weak. Some rows have no size entry. The others give once, few or many, or a class for an expanded clone.

clone_size | j_call | d_call | v_call | cdr3_nt | cdr3_aa
- | TRBJ1-1 | - | TRBV29-1 | TGCAGCGTTCATCAGATGTGGACTGAAGCTTTCTTT | CSVHQMWTEAFF
- | TRBJ2-7 | TRBD2 | TRBV5-1 | TGCGCCAGCAGCTCCAGGACTAGCGGAAGCTCCTACGAGCAGTACTTC | CASSSRTSGSSYEQYF
- | TRBJ1-4 | - | TRBV6-5 | TGTGCCAGCAGTTCCCGCGGGGCTAATGAAAAACTGTTTTTT | CASSSRGANEKLFF
- | TRBJ1-5 | - | TRBV10-3 | TGTGCCATCAGTGATGTCGGGATGAATCAGCCCCAGCATTTT | CAISDVGMNQPQHF
- | TRBJ2-1 | - | TRBV28 | TGTGCCAGCACGACGGGAACTAATGAGCAGTTCTTC | CASTTGTNEQFF
few | TRBJ2-7 | - | TRBV7-3 | TGTGCCAGCAGCTTGAAAGGAGGGGCCGAGCAGTACTTC | CASSLKGGAEQYF
- | TRBJ2-3 | - | TRBV5-5 | TGTGCCAGCAGCTTCCCAGGGGCAGCCACAGATACGCAGTATTTT | CASSFPGAATDTQYF
- | TRBJ1-1 | TRBD1 | TRBV10-1 | TGCGCCAGCGCCGGGGACAGGGGTGAAGCTTTCTTT | CASAGDRGEAFF
once | TRBJ1-6 | - | TRBV3-1/TRBV3-2 | TGTGCCAGCAGCCCAAGAGGTACAGGGAGAAATTCACCCCTCCACTTT | CASSPRGTGRNSPLHF
- | TRBJ2-5 | TRBD2 | TRBV2 | TGTGCCAGCAGGGAAGGACTAGCGGGGGGGGAGACCCAGTACTTC | CASREGLAGGETQYF
- | TRBJ2-1 | TRBD2 | TRBV19 | TGTGCCAGTAGTATCCTAGCGGGTTACTACAATGAGCAGTTCTTC | CASSILAGYYNEQFF
once | TRBJ2-5 | TRBD2 | TRBV9 | TGTGCCAGCAGCGCGCCGGGGGGGTTAGGACAGACCCAGTACTTC | CASSAPGGLGQTQYF
- | TRBJ2-5 | - | TRBV30 | TGTGCCTGGAAACGCGGGGGCAGGGGGCCCCAAGAGACCCAGTACTTC | CAWKRGGRGPQETQYF
- | TRBJ2-1 | TRBD2 | TRBV11-1 | TGTGCCAGCAGCTTAGTTAGCGGGGGCGAGCAGTTCTTC | CASSLVSGGEQFF
once | TRBJ1-1 | - | TRBV15 | TGTGCCACCAGCAGCAGCGAGGTTACTGAAGCTTTCTTT | CATSSSEVTEAFF
- | TRBJ1-1 | TRBD1 | TRBV13 | TGTGCCAGCAGCGTCGGGACAGGGGTGAACACTGAAGCTTTCTTT | CASSVGTGVNTEAFF
- | TRBJ1-2 | - | TRBV28 | TGTGCCAGCAGTCAACAGGACCGTCGCGAATTCTTC | CASSQQDRREFF
- | TRBJ1-5 | TRBD1 | TRBV2 | TGTGCCAGCAGCTCTGGACAGGGCTACAATCAGCCCCAGCATTTT | CASSSGQGYNQPQHF
- | TRBJ2-6 | - | TRBV5-1 | TGCGCCAGCAGCTCGGACAGTTCCTCTGGGGCCAACGTCCTGACTTTC | CASSSDSSSGANVLTF
- | TRBJ1-2 | - | TRBV1 | TGCACCAGCCGACAGTCTAGCTATGGCTACACCTTC | CTSRQSSYGYTF
- | TRBJ1-1 | - | TRBV27 | TGTGCCAGCAGTTTAACGCGAGTTCACACTGAAGCTTTCTTT | CASSLTRVHTEAFF
- | TRBJ1-1 | - | TRBV7-8 | TGTGCCAGCAGCCCCGGACAGAGGGAAGCTTTCTTT | CASSPGQREAFF
- | TRBJ2-1 | TRBD2 | TRBV27 | TGTGCCAGCAGTTTGTCCCCTCGTACGGGGGGGGCCTACAATGAGCAGTTCTTC | CASSLSPRTGGAYNEQFF
once | TRBJ1-3 | - | TRBV27 | TGTGCCAGCAGTGAAAGCAGGGCCTCCGGAAACACCATATATTTT | CASSESRASGNTIYF
once | TRBJ1-1 | - | TRBV9 | TGTGCCAGCAGCCCTGGACAGATCTTACTGAACACTGAAGCTTTCTTT | CASSPGQILLNTEAFF
- | TRBJ2-7 | - | TRBV5-1 | TGCGCCAGCAGCTTCACGGGGTCCTACGAGCAGTACTTC | CASSFTGSYEQYF
- | TRBJ2-7 | - | TRBV28 | TGTGCCAGCAGGGCTCAGGACAGTTTGTACGAGCAGTACTTC | CASRAQDSLYEQYF
- | TRBJ1-5 | - | TRBV2 | TGTGCCAGCAGCGGAGTTGGACTGAGCAATCAGCCCCAGCATTTT | CASSGVGLSNQPQHF
- | TRBJ1-1 | - | TRBV18 | TGTGCCAGCACCGCGGGTGTGGACACTGAAGCTTTCTTT | CASTAGVDTEAFF
- | TRBJ1-3 | - | TRBV27 | TGTGCCAGCAGTGGACACGGTGGAAACACCATATATTTT | CASSGHGGNTIYF
- | TRBJ2-5 | - | TRBV30 | TGTGCCTGGAGTTTCGGGGAGTTAAGTAGGACCCAGTACTTC | CAWSFGELSRTQYF
- | TRBJ2-7 | - | TRBV27 | TGTGCCAGCAGCAGACAAGGAAGGAATACCTACGAGCAGTACTTC | CASSRQGRNTYEQYF
- | TRBJ2-1 | TRBD2 | TRBV5-4 | TGTGCCAGCAGCACCCCTAGCGGGGGGCTAGCGGGGAATGAGCAGTTCTTC | CASSTPSGGLAGNEQFF